This TCR beta chain was identified in a study of T-cell memory formation after mild COVID-19. In TCRdb, the 5' RACE reads were re-called with MiXCR into one record per CDR3 protein. This sample yields about 390,000 distinct CDR3 sequences, of which 15% to 20% are seen a single time; around a fifth belongs to the top ten. Trimming took 0 bases from V and 9 from J; bases not matched to a gene: 6. This CDR3 contains 14 residues. Germline CDR1 and CDR2: SGHRS and YFSETQ. The sample holds a few counts of this clonotype. This chain joins TRBV5-1 and TRBJ2-1; 7 bases agree with TRBD2. This clonotype originated in a man between 18 and 35 years old who had mild COVID-19 (a few samples of this study predate the infection). Cell type and time point are not known. The sequenced material came from PBMCs or a T cell subset sorted from them (not recorded which). The CDR3 protein is CASSLGTGLGEQFF. CDR3 DNA sequence: TGCGCCAGCAGCTTGGGCACAGGACTAGGTGAGCAGTTCTTC.